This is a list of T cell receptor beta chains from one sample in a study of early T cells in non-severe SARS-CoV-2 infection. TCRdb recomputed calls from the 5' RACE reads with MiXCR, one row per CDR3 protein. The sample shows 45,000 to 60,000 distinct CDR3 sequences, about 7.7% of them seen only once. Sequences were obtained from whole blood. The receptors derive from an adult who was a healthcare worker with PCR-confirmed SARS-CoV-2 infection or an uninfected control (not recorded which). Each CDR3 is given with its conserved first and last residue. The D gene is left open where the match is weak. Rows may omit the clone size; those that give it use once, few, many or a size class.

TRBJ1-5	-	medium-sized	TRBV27	TGTGCCAGCAGTTCGATCCACGGGGCGTCGCCCCAGCATTTT	CASSSIHGASPQHF
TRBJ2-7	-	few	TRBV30	TGTGCCTGGAGTGTAGGGCAGAAATACGAGCAGTACTTC	CAWSVGQKYEQYF
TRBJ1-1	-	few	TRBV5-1	TGCGCCAGCAGCTTGAAGGGGGACACTGAAGCTTTCTTT	CASSLKGDTEAFF
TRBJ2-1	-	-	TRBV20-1	TGCAGTGCTAGAGAGGGAACAGAAATTACCTACAATGAGCAGTTCTTC	CSAREGTEITYNEQFF
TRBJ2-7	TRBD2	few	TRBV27	TGTGCCACCTTTTCCCCCAGCGGGAGGAATTACGAGCAGTACTTC	CATFSPSGRNYEQYF
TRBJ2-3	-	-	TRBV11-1	TGTGCCAGCAGCTCCAGACAGATGAGCACAGATACGCAGTATTTT	CASSSRQMSTDTQYF
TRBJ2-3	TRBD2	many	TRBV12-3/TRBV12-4	TGTGCCAGCAGTTTAAGCCGGCTAGCGGGAGAAACAGATACGCAGTATTTT	CASSLSRLAGETDTQYF
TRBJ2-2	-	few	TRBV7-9	TGTGCCAGCAGCTTGGGCAGGGACACCGGGGAGCTGTTTTTT	CASSLGRDTGELFF
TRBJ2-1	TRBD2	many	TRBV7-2	TGTGCCAGCAGCTTAAGGTCTAGCGGGAGTTTCTCCTACAATGAGCAGTTCTTC	CASSLRSSGSFSYNEQFF
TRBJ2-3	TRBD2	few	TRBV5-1	TGCGCCAGCAGCAGAGCGGGACCCTTGGGAGATACGCAGTATTTT	CASSRAGPLGDTQYF
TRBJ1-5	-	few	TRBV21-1	TGTGCCAGCAGCAAAGGTAATAGACAGCCCCAGCATTTT	CASSKGNRQPQHF
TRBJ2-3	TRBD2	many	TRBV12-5	TGTGCTAGTGGTTTGGTTGGCGGGAGCCCCCGGCGGGCAGATACGCAGTATTTT	CASGLVGGSPRRADTQYF
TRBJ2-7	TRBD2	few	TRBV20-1	TGCAGTGCACCGGGACTAGCGGGAGCCTACGAGCAGTACTTC	CSAPGLAGAYEQYF